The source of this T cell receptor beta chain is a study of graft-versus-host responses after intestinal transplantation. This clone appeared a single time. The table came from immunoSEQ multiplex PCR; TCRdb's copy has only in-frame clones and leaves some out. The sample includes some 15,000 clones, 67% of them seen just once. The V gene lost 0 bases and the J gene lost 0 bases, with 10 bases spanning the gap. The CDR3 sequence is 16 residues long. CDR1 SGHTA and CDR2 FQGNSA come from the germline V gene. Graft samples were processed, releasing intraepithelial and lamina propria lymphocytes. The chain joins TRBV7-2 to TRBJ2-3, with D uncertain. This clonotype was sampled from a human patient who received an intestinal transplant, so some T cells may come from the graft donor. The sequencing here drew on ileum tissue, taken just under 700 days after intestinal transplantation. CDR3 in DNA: TGTGCCAGCAGCTTAGCGCTGGGCTATAGCACAGATACGCAGTATTTT. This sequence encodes CASSLALGYSTDTQYF.